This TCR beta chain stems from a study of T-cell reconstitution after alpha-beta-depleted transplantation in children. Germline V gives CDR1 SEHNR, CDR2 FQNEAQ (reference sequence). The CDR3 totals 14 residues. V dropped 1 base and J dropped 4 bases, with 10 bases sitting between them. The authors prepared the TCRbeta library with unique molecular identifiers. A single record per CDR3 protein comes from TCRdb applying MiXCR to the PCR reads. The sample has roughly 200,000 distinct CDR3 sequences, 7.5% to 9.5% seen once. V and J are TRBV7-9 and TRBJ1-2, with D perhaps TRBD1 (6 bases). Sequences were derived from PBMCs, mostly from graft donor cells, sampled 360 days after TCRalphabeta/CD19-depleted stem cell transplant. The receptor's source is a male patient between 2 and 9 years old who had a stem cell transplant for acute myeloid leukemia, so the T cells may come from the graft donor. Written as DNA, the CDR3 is TGTGCCAGCAGCTTAGGTCAGGGGACCTATGGCTACACCTTC. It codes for CASSLGQGTYGYTF.